Listed here are 9 T cell receptor beta chains from one sample, sequenced in a study of neoadjuvant anti-PD-1 for oral cavity cancer. Documented time point: after neoadjuvant nivolumab, at surgical resection. Repertoires were generated with immunoSEQ multiplex PCR, while TCRdb's copy carries only in-frame clones and drops some. The repertoire has around 14,000 clones, around 74% of them found once; the top ten carry roughly 2.9%. Sequencing used PBMCs, obtained after nivolumab (anti-PD-1) treatment. The receptors come from a person aged 35 to 85 with oral cavity squamous cell carcinoma.

The gene calls are TRBV30 and TRBJ2-5, with 8 bases that match TRBD1. The CDR3 sequence is 14 residues long. J lost 3 bases, V lost 3 bases, and 6 bases had no gene match. Germline CDR1 and CDR2: GTSNPN and SVGIG (reference sequence). CDR3 in amino acids: CAWRKQGDEETQYF. The CDR3 bases are TGTGCCTGGAGGAAACAGGGGGATGAAGAGACCCAGTACTTC.

This clone was observed once. The chain joins TRBV10-3 to TRBJ2-2; 7 positions match TRBD1. In germline, CDR1 is ENHRY, CDR2 SYGVKD. J gave up 6 bases and V 7 bases, and 5 bases lay outside the gene matches. This CDR3 has 13 amino acids. The CDR3 spells CAIKGAEAGELFF. The CDR3 DNA sequence: TGTGCCATCAAGGGGGCCGAGGCCGGGGAGCTGTTTTTT.

This clone was seen only a few times. This chain connects TRBV10-3 to TRBJ2-7; D gene unclear. Trimming left V 6 bases short and J 2 bases short, with 11 bases between. There are 13 residues in the CDR3. Germline V CDR1 and CDR2: ENHRY, SYGVKD. Written as DNA, the CDR3 is TGTGCCATCAGGAAGACCGAGGCCTACGAGCAGTACTTC. Its translation: CAIRKTEAYEQYF.

This clone was observed a handful of times. The V and J genes are TRBV5-4 and TRBJ1-2, with 7 bases identical to TRBD1. The germline CDR1 and CDR2 sequences are SGHNT and YYREEE (reference sequence). The CDR3 is made up of 16 amino acids. V lost 0 bases to trimming and J lost 4 bases; unmatched junction nucleotides: 9. CDR3 sequence: CASSLDRSQGGYGYTF. The DNA of the CDR3 is TGTGCCAGCAGCTTGGATAGAAGCCAGGGGGGCTATGGCTACACCTTC. The full variable domain, its missing parts supplied by reference TRBV5-4 and TRBJ1-2, is ETGVTQSPTHLIKTRGQQVTLRCSSQSGHNTVSWYQQALGQGPQFIFQYYREEENGRGNFPPRFSGLQFPNYSSELNVNALELDDSALYLCASSLDRSQGGYGYTFGSGTRLTVV.

This clone came up once. J is TRBJ2-2 and V is TRBV5-1; no clear D gene. The CDR3 has 15 residues. The germline CDR1 and CDR2 sequences are SGHRS and YFSETQ. The V gene lost 1 base and the J gene lost 2 bases, with 9 bases spanning the gap. The DNA of the CDR3 is TGCGCCAGCAGCTTGTTTGGCACCAACACCGGGGAGCTGTTTTTT. It yields the protein CASSLFGTNTGELFF.

This chain joins TRBV6-1 and TRBJ1-4; perhaps TRBD1 as D (5 bases). CDR3 size: 16 residues. V was shortened by 4 bases and J by 7 bases, with 19 bases between the two germline ends. Germline-derived CDR1 and CDR2 are MNHNS and SASEGT. CDR3 sequence reads: CASSGDPRGVREKLFF. CDR3 sequence (DNA): TGTGCCAGCAGTGGGGATCCGAGGGGTGTCCGTGAAAAACTGTTTTTT.

The rearrangement joins TRBV9 to TRBJ2-2, with 10 bases that match TRBD2. The CDR3 consists of 19 residues. Germline CDR1 reads SGDLS; CDR2 reads YYNGEE. Germline trimming cut 0 bases from V and 5 bases from J; bases unmatched to any gene: 13. In DNA form, the CDR3 reads TGTGCCAGCAGCGTAGGGTTTTGGAAGTCTAGCGGGAGAACCGGGGAGCTGTTTTTT. As protein: CASSVGFWKSSGRTGELFF.

With regard to this clone: A read error may account for a junction end that differs from germline. V is TRBV7-7 and J is TRBJ2-7, with D possibly matching TRBD1 (7 bases). The CDR3 runs 16 residues. Per germline, CDR1 SSHAT and CDR2 FNYEAQ (reference sequence). Here the CDR3 reads CASSPGTARGLYEQYF. The DNA for the CDR3 is TGTGCTAGCAGCCCCGGGACAGCCCGGGGGCTCTACGAGCAGTACTTC.

The chain employs TRBV19 and TRBJ1-5; 8 positions agree with TRBD1. Per the germline V gene, CDR1 is LNHDA and CDR2 is SQIVND (reference sequence). The CDR3 length is 15 residues. J lost 3 bases, V lost 5 bases, and 6 bases had no gene match. The CDR3 DNA sequence: TGTGCCAGTAGTTTCGGACAGGGTACCAATCAGCCCCAGCATTTT. It encodes CASSFGQGTNQPQHF.